This T cell receptor (beta chain) stems from a study of somatic mutations in cytotoxic T cells in rheumatoid arthritis. At the level of the study: Collection of patient blood (30 ml EDTA) took place right after diagnosis, before any treatment.

With respect to this clone: The target antigen is unknown.

This CDR3 has 14 residues. Per the germline V gene, CDR1 is MNHNY and CDR2 is SVGAGI (reference sequence). V shed 3 bases and J shed 8 bases, with 14 bases lying between them. Findings of the study overall: Within the rheumatoid arthritis patients, CD8+ clonality went up as age increased (Spearman r ~ 0.47). The same was not true of the healthy controls. A largest CD8+ clone above 20% of CD8+ cells occurred in about an eighth of the 65 patients.

Positive selection with magnetic beads achieved the isolation of CD4+ and CD8+ cells, followed by a flow cytometry check of purity. TCRdb keeps only in-frame clones here, not all; method: immunoSEQ multiplex PCR. The repertoire holds roughly 17,000 clones, with 65% to 85% as singletons. Material for sequencing was CD8+ T cells sorted from blood. The sequence came from an adult with rheumatoid arthritis. The V call is TRBV6-6, the J call TRBJ2-4; D possibly corresponds to TRBD1 (6 bases). This CDR3 reads CASSYLNRVHIQYF. The CDR3 region has the DNA TGTGCCAGCAGTTATCTTAACAGGGTTCACATTCAGTACTTC.